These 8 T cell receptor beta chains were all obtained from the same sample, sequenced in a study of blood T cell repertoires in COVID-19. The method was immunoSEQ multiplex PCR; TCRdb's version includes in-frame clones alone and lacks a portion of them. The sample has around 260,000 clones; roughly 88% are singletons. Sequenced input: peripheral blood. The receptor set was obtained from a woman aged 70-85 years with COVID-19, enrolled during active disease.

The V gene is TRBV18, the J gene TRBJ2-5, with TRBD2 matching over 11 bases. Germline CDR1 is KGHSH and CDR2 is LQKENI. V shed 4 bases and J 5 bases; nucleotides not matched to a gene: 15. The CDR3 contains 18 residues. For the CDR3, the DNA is TGTGCCAGCTCACTAACGGATCTAGCGGGAGGACCCTGGGAGACCCAGTACTTC. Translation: CASSLTDLAGGPWETQYF.

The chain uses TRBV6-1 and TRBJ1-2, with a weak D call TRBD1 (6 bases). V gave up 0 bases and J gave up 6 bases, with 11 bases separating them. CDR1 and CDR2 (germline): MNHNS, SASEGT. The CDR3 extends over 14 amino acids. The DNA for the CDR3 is TGTGCCAGCAGTGAAGCGTGGGGGCAAGATGGCTACACCTTC. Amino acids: CASSEAWGQDGYTF.

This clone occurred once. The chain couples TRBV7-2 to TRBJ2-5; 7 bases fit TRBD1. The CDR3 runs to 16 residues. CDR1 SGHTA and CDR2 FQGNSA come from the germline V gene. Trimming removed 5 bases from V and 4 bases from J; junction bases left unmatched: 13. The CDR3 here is CASSQELNRGRETQYF. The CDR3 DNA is TGTGCCAGCAGCCAGGAACTTAACAGGGGTAGAGAGACCCAGTACTTC.

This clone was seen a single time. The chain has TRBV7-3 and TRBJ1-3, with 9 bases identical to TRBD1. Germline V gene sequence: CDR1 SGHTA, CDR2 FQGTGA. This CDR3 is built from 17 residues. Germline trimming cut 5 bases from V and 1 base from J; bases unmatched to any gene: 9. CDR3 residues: CASSHITGGQSGNTIYF. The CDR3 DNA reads TGTGCCAGCAGCCACATTACAGGGGGCCAGTCTGGAAACACCATATATTTT.

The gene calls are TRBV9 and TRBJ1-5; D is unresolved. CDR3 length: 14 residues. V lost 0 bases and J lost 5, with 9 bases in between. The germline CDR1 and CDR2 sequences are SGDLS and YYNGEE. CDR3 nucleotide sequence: TGTGCCAGCAGCGTAGCTGCCGGAGATCAGCCCCAGCATTTT. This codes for CASSVAAGDQPQHF.

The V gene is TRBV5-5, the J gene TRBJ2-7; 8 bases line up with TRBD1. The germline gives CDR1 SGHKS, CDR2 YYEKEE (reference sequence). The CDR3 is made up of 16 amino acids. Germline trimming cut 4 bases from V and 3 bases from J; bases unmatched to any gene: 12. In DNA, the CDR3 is TGTGCCAGCAGCCCTCAACTCTCAGGGGGCCGCTACGAGCAGTACTTC. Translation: CASSPQLSGGRYEQYF.

This CDR3 is CASSAAGLDGYTF. The CDR3 region has the DNA TGTGCCAGCAGTGCGGCGGGTTTGGATGGCTACACCTTC. The V call is TRBV2, the J call TRBJ1-2, with D uncertain. The V and J ends lost 4 bases and 6 bases respectively, with 12 bases between them. The germline V gene encodes CDR1 SNHLY and CDR2 FYNNEI. This CDR3 has 13 residues.

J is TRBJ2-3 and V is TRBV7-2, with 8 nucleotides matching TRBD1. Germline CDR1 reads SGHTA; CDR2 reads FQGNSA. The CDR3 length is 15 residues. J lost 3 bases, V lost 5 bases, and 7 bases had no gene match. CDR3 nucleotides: TGTGCCAGCAGCCCAGGACAGGGCATAACAGATACGCAGTATTTT. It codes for CASSPGQGITDTQYF.